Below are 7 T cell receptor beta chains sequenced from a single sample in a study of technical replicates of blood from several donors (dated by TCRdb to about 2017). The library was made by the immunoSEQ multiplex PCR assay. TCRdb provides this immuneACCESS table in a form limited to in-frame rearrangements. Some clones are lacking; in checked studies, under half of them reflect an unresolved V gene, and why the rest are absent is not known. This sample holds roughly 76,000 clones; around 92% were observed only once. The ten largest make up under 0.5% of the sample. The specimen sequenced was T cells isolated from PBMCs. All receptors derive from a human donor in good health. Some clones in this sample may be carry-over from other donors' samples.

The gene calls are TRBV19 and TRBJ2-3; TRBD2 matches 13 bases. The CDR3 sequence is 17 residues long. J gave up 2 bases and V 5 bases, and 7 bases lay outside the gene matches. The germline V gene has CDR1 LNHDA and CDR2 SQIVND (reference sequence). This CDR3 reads CASSAGLAGEITDTQYF. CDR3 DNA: TGTGCCAGTAGTGCCGGACTAGCGGGAGAAATCACAGATACGCAGTATTTT. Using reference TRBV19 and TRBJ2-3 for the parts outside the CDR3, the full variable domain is DGGITQSPKYLFRKEGQNVTLSCEQNLNHDAMYWYRQDPGQGLRLIYYSQIVNDFQKGDIAEGYSVSREKKESFPLTVTSAQKNPTAFYLCASSAGLAGEITDTQYFGPGTRLTVL.

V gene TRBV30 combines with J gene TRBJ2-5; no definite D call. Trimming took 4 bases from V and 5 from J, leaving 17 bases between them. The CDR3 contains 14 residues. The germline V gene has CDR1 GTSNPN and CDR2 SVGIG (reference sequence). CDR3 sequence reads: CAWTAGRPGETQYF. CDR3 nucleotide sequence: TGTGCCTGGACCGCAGGCCGGCCAGGCGAGACCCAGTACTTC.

CDR3 loop: CASSQGLVGELFF. The CDR3, as DNA: TGTGCCAGCAGCCAGGGGTTAGTCGGGGAGCTGTTTTTT. The V gene is TRBV5-6, the J gene TRBJ2-2; D may be TRBD1 (6 bases). The CDR3 runs 13 residues. The germline gives CDR1 SGHDT, CDR2 YYEEEE. V was shortened by 4 bases and J by 7 bases, with 11 bases between the two germline ends.

The CDR3 DNA sequence: TGTGCCAGCAGCGCCTCTAGCCCCGGGGAGCTGTTTTTT. Amino acid sequence: CASSASSPGELFF. The genes are TRBV9 and TRBJ2-2, with D possibly being TRBD2 (5 bases). The CDR3 sequence is 13 residues long. CDR1 is SGDLS, CDR2 YYNGEE, per germline. Trimming stripped 3 bases from V and 6 bases from J, with 9 bases between.

CDR3 region: CASRGENTEAFF. The CDR3 DNA is TGTGCCAGCAGGGGCGAAAACACTGAAGCTTTCTTT. This chain links TRBV19 with TRBJ1-1; a possible D gene is TRBD1 (6 bases). The CDR3 is made up of 12 amino acids. The germline CDR1 and CDR2 sequences are LNHDA and SQIVND (reference sequence). Between the trimmed V and J ends, which lost 9 bases and 2 bases, there was a span of 10 bases.

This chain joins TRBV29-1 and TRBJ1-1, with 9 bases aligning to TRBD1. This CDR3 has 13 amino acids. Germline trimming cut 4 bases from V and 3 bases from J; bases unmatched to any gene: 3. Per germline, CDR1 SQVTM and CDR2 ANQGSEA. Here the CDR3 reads CSVGQGGDTEAFF. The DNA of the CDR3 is TGCAGCGTTGGACAGGGGGGGGACACTGAAGCTTTCTTT. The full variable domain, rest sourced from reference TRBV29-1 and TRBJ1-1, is SAVISQKPSRDICQRGTSLTIQCQVDSQVTMMFWYRQQPGQSLTLIATANQGSEATYESGFVIDKFPISRPNLTFSTLTVSNMSPEDSSIYLCSVGQGGDTEAFFGQGTRLTVV.

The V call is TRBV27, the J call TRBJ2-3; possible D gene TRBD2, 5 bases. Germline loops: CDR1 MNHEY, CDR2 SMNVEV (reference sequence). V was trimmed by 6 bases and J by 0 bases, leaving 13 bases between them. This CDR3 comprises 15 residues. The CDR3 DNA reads TGTGCCAGCAGAGATTTACTAGAGAGCACAGATACGCAGTATTTT. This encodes CASRDLLESTDTQYF.